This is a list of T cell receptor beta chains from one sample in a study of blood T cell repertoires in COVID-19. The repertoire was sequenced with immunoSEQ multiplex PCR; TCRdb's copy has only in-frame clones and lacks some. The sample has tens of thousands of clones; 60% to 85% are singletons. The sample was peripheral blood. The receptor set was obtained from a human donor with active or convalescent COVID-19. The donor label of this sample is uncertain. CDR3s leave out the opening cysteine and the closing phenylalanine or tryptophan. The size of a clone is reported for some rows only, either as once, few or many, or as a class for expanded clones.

CDR3 protein: ASSQTAAGGY
V gene: TRBV28
clone size: NA

CDR3 protein: ASRLGANEQF
V gene: TRBV28
clone size: NA

CDR3 protein: ASSRTGTGYGYT
V gene: TRBV7-8
clone size: once

CDR3 protein: ASRLQENEKLF
V gene: TRBV25-1
clone size: NA

CDR3 protein: ASSLMGPSASNEQF
V gene: TRBV7-3
clone size: NA

CDR3 protein: ASMDSGNTEAF
V gene: TRBV5-1
clone size: NA

CDR3 protein: AISVGLGGEQY
V gene: TRBV10-3
clone size: NA

CDR3 protein: ASSSSRGGFRGYT
V gene: TRBV9
clone size: NA

CDR3 protein: ASNDPQGPPNIQY
V gene: TRBV7-3
clone size: NA

CDR3 protein: ASTKGQGWEETQY
V gene: TRBV19
clone size: NA

CDR3 protein: ATSDLGTSGRASGEQF
V gene: TRBV24-1
clone size: few

CDR3 protein: ATAGTSGREEQF
V gene: TRBV25-1
clone size: NA

CDR3 protein: ASSQQASGNTIY
V gene: TRBV14
clone size: few

CDR3 protein: ASSQDVARYEQY
V gene: TRBV3-1/TRBV3-2
clone size: NA

CDR3 protein: ASSLSTLSEQY
V gene: TRBV27
clone size: NA

CDR3 protein: ASSQGQGTDTQY
V gene: TRBV7-9
clone size: NA

CDR3 protein: ASSSIPGQGVTEAF
V gene: TRBV6-5
clone size: NA

CDR3 protein: ASLTSKPGGAYNEQF
V gene: TRBV27
clone size: NA